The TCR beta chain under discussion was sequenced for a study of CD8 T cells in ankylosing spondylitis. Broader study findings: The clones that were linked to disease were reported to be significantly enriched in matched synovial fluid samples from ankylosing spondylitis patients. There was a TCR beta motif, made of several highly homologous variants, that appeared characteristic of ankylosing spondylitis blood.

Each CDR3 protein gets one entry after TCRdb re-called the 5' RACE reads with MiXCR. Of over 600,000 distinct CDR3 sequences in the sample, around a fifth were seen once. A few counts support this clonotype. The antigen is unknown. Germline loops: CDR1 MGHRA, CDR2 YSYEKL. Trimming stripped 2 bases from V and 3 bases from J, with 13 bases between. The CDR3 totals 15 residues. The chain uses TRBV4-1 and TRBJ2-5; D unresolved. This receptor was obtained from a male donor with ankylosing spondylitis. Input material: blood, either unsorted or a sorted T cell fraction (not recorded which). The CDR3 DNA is TGCGCCAGCAGCCAACAGGACGGAGATAAAGAGACCCAGTACTTC. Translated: CASSQQDGDKETQYF.